The sequence of this TCR beta chain was determined in a study of T-cell reconstitution after alpha-beta-depleted transplantation in children. Findings and caveats of the study: T cells produced anew were the main source of T-cell counts and diversity one year after transplant. Reportedly, roughly two months post-transplant, alpha-beta T cells arose from several hundred expanded graft clones.

The CDR3 runs to 17 residues. Trimming cost V 5 bases and J 3 bases; bases outside gene matches: 8. The germline V gene encodes CDR1 SGHTA and CDR2 FQGNSA. This sample's TCRbeta library carried unique molecular identifier barcodes. In TCRdb, the PCR reads were re-called with MiXCR into one record per CDR3 protein. The sample lists some 550,000 distinct CDR3 sequences, 20% to 25% seen once, with 13% to 15% in the top ten. This clonotype was seen many times. Its target is unknown. The gene calls are TRBV7-2 and TRBJ2-7; 15 positions agree with TRBD2. This TCR came from a boy in the first two years of life who had a stem cell transplant for acute myeloid leukemia, so the T cells may come from the graft donor. The starting material was PBMCs, mostly from graft donor cells, obtained 360 days after TCRalphabeta/CD19-depleted stem cell transplant. CDR3 bases: TGTGCCAGCAGCCTACGGACTAGCGGGGGGGAAAGCTACGAGCAGTACTTC. Amino acid sequence: CASSLRTSGGESYEQYF.